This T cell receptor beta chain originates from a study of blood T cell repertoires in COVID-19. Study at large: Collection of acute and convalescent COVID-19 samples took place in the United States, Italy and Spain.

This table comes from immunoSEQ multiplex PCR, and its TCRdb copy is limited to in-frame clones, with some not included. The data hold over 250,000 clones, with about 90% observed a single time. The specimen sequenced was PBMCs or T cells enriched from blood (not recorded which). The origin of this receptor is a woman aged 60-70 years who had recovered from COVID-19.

The CDR3 here is CASSPDIGEQYF. The CDR3 nucleotides read TGTGCCAGCAGTCCAGACATTGGGGAGCAGTACTTC. The chain has TRBV7-9 and TRBJ2-7; the D is unclear. V dropped 6 bases and J dropped 7 bases, with 13 bases sitting between them. The germline CDR1 and CDR2 sequences are SEHNR and FQNEAQ (reference sequence). The CDR3 extends over 12 amino acids.